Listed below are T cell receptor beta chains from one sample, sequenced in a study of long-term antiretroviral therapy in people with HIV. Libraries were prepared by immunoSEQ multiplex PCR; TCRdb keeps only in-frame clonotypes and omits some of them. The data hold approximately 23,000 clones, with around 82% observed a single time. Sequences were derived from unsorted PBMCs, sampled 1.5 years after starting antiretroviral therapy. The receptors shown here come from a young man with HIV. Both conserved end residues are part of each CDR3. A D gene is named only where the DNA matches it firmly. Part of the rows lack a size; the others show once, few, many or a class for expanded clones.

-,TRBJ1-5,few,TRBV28,CATRTSYSNQPQHF,TGTGCCACCCGGACGAGTTATAGCAATCAGCCCCAGCATTTT
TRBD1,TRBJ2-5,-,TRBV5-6,CASSLAVGGLGQETQYF,TGTGCCAGCAGCTTGGCCGTAGGGGGCCTTGGCCAAGAGACCCAGTACTTC
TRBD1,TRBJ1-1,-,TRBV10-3,CAIRQTGVNTEAFF,TGTGCCATCAGACAAACAGGGGTGAACACTGAAGCTTTCTTT
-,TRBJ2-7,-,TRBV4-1,CASSQKVRRELHEQYF,TGCGCCAGCAGCCAAAAAGTTCGGAGGGAGCTCCACGAGCAGTACTTC
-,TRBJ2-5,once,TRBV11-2,CASSSQAQETQYF,TGTGCCAGCAGCTCCCAGGCTCAAGAGACCCAGTACTTC
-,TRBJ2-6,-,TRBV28,CASSSLPLPSGANVLTF,TGTGCCAGCAGTTCCTTACCCCTGCCCTCTGGGGCCAACGTCCTGACTTTC
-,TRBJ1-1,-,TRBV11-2,CASSTQGNTEAFF,TGTGCCAGCAGCACCCAGGGGAACACTGAAGCTTTCTTT
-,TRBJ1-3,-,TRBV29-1,CSADPGQGENTIYF,TGCAGCGCTGATCCGGGACAAGGGGAAAACACCATATATTTT
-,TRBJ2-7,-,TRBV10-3,CAISESNSGLSEQYF,TGTGCCATCAGTGAGTCAAACAGCGGCCTCTCCGAGCAGTACTTC
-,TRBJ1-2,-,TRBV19,CASREIGNDYGYTF,TGTGCCAGTAGGGAAATCGGCAACGACTATGGCTACACCTTC
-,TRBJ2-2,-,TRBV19,CASSIRSGGTGELFF,TGTGCCAGTAGTATCCGGTCCGGTGGGACCGGGGAGCTGTTTTTT
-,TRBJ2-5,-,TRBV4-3,CASSQRPGPESETQYF,TGCGCCAGCAGCCAGAGGCCAGGACCGGAGTCGGAGACCCAGTACTTC
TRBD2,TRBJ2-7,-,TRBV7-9,CASSRGRRTSGGSYEQYF,TGTGCCAGCAGCCGGGGCCGTCGGACTAGCGGAGGTTCCTACGAGCAGTACTTC
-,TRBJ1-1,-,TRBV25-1,CASSESLTEAFF,TGTGCCAGCAGTGAAAGCCTCACTGAAGCTTTCTTT
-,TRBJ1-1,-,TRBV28,CASRWNQNTEAFF,TGTGCCAGCAGATGGAACCAGAACACTGAAGCTTTCTTT
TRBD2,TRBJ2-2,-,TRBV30,CAWSAGGTRSGELFF,TGTGCCTGGAGCGCGGGGGGGACGAGGTCCGGGGAGCTGTTTTTT
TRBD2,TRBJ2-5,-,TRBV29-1,CSVERGTSQETQYF,TGCAGCGTTGAAAGAGGGACTAGCCAAGAGACCCAGTACTTC
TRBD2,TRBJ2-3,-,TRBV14,CASSSWASGTRDTQYF,TGTGCCAGCAGCTCCTGGGCTAGCGGGACTAGGGATACGCAGTATTTT
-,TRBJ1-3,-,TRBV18,CASSPGNSGNTIYF,TGTGCCAGCTCACCTGGGAACTCTGGAAACACCATATATTTT
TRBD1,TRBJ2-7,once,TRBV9,CASSVDRGLGEQYF,TGTGCCAGCAGCGTAGACAGGGGGCTAGGCGAGCAGTACTTC
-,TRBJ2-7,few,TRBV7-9,CASSLDGAGSQYF,TGTGCCAGCAGCTTAGACGGGGCTGGATCTCAGTACTTC
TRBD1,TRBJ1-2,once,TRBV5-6,CASVRGVEYGYTF,TGTGCCAGTGTCAGGGGGGTGGAATATGGCTACACCTTC
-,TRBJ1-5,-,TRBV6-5,CASSYEGNQPQHF,TGTGCCAGCAGTTACGAGGGGAATCAGCCCCAGCATTTT
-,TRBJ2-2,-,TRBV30,CAWRDSSFYTGELFF,TGTGCCTGGAGGGACTCATCTTTTTACACCGGGGAGCTGTTTTTT
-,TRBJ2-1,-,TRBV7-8,CASSLHNEQFF,TGTGCCAGCAGCTTGCACAATGAGCAGTTCTTC
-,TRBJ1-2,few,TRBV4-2,CASSQDLNYGYTF,TGTGCCAGCAGCCAAGATCTCAACTATGGCTACACCTTC
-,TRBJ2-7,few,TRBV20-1,CSALSYEQYF,TGCAGTGCTCTCTCCTACGAGCAGTACTTC
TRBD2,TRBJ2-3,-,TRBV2,CASRLAKSSSTDTQYF,TGTGCCAGCCGACTAGCGAAGTCGTCTAGCACAGATACGCAGTATTTT
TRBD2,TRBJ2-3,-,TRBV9,CASSVDLAGPTANTQYF,TGTGCCAGCAGCGTAGACCTAGCGGGGCCCACGGCCAACACGCAGTATTTT
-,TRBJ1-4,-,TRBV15,CATSRILSTNEKLFF,TGTGCCACCAGCAGGATACTATCAACTAATGAAAAACTGTTTTTT
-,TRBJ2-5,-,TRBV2,CASSDSRLYQETQYF,TGTGCCAGCAGTGATAGTCGCCTGTACCAAGAGACCCAGTACTTC
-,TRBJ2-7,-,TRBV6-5,CASSQKGAYEQYF,TGTGCCAGCAGCCAAAAGGGAGCCTACGAGCAGTACTTC
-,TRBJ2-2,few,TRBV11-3,CASSFTNTGELFF,TGTGCCAGCAGCTTTACGAACACCGGGGAGCTGTTTTTT
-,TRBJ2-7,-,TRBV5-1,CASSPMGGDEQYF,TGCGCCAGCAGCCCCATGGGGGGTGACGAGCAGTACTTC
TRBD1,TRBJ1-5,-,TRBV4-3,CASSQEGQGGFPQHF,TGCGCCAGCAGCCAAGAAGGACAGGGGGGATTTCCCCAGCATTTT
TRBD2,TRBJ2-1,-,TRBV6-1,CASSGGAGGWNEQFF,TGTGCCAGCAGTGGAGGGGCGGGGGGTTGGAATGAGCAGTTCTTC
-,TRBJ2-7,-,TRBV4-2,CASSQDAPYEQYF,TGTGCCAGCAGCCAAGATGCCCCCTACGAGCAGTACTTC
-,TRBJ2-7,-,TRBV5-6,CASSLGAPYEQYF,TGTGCCAGCAGCTTGGGGGCCCCCTACGAGCAGTACTTC
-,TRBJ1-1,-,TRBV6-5,CASSPAGSEAFF,TGTGCCAGCAGCCCGGCAGGGTCTGAAGCTTTCTTT
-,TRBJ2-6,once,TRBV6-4,CASSDSIRDGANVLTF,TGTGCCAGCAGTGACTCGATTAGGGATGGGGCCAACGTCCTGACTTTC
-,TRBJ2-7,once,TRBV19,CASSARLGLDEQYF,TGTGCCAGTAGTGCAAGACTAGGTCTTGACGAGCAGTACTTC
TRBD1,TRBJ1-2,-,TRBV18,CASSQDRVPYGYTF,TGTGCCAGCTCACAGGACAGGGTACCCTATGGCTACACCTTC
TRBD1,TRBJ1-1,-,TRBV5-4,CASSLRTGGNTEAFF,TGTGCCAGCAGCTTGCGAACAGGGGGGAACACTGAAGCTTTCTTT
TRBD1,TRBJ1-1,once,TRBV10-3,CAISRDRVENTEAFF,TGTGCCATCAGTCGCGACAGGGTCGAGAACACTGAAGCTTTCTTT
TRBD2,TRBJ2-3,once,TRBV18,CASSPYGTSLTDTQYF,TGTGCCAGCTCACCCTACGGGACTAGCCTAACAGATACGCAGTATTTT
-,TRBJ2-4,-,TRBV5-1,CARVIVRDIAKNIQYF,TGCGCCAGGGTGATAGTCCGGGACATAGCCAAAAACATTCAGTACTTC
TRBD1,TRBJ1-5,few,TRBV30,CAWTRDRGNQPQHF,TGTGCCTGGACCCGGGACAGGGGCAATCAGCCCCAGCATTTT
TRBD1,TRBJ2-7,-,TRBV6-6,CASSRTGVYEQYF,TGTGCCAGCAGTCGGACAGGGGTCTACGAGCAGTACTTC
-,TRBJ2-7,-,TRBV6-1,CASSQAPGGSYEQYF,TGTGCCAGCAGCCAAGCCCCCGGGGGCTCCTACGAGCAGTACTTC
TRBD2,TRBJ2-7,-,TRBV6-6,CASTAGGEGYEQYF,TGTGCCAGCACAGCGGGAGGCGAGGGGTACGAGCAGTACTTC
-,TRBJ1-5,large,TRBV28,CASSPNDINQPQHF,TGTGCCAGCAGCCCCAATGATATCAATCAGCCCCAGCATTTT
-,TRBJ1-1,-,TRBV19,CASTPTGNTEAFF,TGTGCCAGTACCCCTACAGGGAACACTGAAGCTTTCTTT
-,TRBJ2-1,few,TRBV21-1,CASSKDEGQGTDEQFF,TGTGCCAGCAGCAAAGATGAGGGACAGGGCACCGATGAGCAGTTCTTC
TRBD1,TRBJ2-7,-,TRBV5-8,CASSFSTGSHEQYF,TGTGCCAGCAGCTTTTCGACAGGGAGCCACGAGCAGTACTTC
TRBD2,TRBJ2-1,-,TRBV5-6,CASSVLANDEQFF,TGTGCCAGCAGCGTACTAGCGAACGATGAGCAGTTCTTC
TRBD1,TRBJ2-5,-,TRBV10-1,CAPIQGPHQETQYF,TGCGCCCCAATACAGGGGCCCCACCAAGAGACCCAGTACTTC
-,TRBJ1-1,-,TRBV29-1,CSVERGQNTEAFF,TGCAGCGTTGAAAGGGGACAGAACACTGAAGCTTTCTTT
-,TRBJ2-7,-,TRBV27,CASRDYSFEQYF,TGTGCCAGCAGGGACTACTCTTTCGAGCAGTACTTC
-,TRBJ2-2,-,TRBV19,CASGPGGPYTGELFF,TGTGCCAGTGGCCCGGGGGGCCCCTACACCGGGGAGCTGTTTTTT